This T cell receptor beta chain was identified in a study of T cell responses to AZD1222 COVID-19 vaccine. General study findings and limits: Across the whole spike, CD4 TCRs peaked at regions 160-218 and 743-854. Compared with day 0, the breadth and depth of the Spike-specific TCR repertoire rose significantly after two doses of AZD1222.

Sequencing was performed with immunoSEQ multiplex PCR; in TCRdb, only in-frame clones are kept and a portion is missing. The table includes 160,000 or so clones, approximately 90% detected once. A remark on this clone: Its antigen is as yet unknown.

The CDR3 covers 14 residues. CDR1 and CDR2 from the germline V gene are MNHNY and SVGAGI (reference sequence). After removal of 4 bases from V and 11 bases from J, the junction contained 13 bases not matched to a gene. V is TRBV6-6 and J is TRBJ2-5, with 7 bases fitting TRBD1. This sequence was found in an adult in good health. Sequencing used peripheral blood, obtained on day 0 of AZD1222 vaccination. The CDR3 bases are TGTGCCAGCAGTTTCGCCCGGGACAGCTTTTATCAGTACTTC. This gives the protein CASSFARDSFYQYF.